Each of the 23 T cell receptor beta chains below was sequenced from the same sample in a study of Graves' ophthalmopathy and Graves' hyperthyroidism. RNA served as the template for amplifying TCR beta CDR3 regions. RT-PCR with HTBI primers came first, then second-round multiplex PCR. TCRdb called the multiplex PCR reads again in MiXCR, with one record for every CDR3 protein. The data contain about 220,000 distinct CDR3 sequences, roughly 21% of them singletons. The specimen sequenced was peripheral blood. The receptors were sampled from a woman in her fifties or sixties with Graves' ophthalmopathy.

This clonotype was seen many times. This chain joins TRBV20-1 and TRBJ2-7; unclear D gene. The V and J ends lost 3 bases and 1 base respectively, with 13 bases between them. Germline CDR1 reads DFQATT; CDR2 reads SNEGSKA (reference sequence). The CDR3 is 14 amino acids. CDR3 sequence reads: CSASPGRQSYEQYF. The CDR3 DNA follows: TGCAGTGCTAGTCCTGGACGGCAGTCCTACGAGCAGTACTTC.

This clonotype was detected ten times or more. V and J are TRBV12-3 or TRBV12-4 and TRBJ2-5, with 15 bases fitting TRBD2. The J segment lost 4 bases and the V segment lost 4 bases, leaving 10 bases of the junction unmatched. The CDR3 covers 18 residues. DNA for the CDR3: TGTGCCAGCAGTTCCTTCTCACCGGGACTAGCGGGAGGAGAGACCCAGTACTTC. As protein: CASSSFSPGLAGGETQYF.

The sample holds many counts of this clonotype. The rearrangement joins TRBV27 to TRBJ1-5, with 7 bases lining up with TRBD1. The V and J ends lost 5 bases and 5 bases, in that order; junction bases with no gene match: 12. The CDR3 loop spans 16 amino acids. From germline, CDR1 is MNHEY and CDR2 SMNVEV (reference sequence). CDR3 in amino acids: CASSPLPTGADQPQHF. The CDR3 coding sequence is TGTGCCAGCAGTCCCCTCCCAACAGGGGCCGATCAGCCCCAGCATTTT.

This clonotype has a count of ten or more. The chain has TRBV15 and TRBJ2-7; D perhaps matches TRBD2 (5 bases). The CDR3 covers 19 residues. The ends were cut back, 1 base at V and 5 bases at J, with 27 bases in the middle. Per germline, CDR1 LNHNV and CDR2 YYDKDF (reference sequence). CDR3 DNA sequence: TGTGCCACCAGCAGAGGGGCTATTGGGAGCGCCTTAGGATCCGACGAGCAGTACTTC. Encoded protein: CATSRGAIGSALGSDEQYF.

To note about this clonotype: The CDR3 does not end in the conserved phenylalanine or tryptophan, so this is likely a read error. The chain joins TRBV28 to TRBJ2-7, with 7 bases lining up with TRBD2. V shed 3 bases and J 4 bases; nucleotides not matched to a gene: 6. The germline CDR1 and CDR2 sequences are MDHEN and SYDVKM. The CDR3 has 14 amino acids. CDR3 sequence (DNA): TGTGCCAGCAGTTTCGGACCGGGGGGTTACGAGCAGTACCTC. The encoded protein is CASSFGPGGYEQYL.

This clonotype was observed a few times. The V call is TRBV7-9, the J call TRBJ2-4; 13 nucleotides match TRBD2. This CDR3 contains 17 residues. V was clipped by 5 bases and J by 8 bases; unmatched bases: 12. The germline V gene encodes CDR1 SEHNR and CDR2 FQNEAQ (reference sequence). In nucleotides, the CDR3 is TGTGCCAGCAGCGCAGGCCCCACTAGCGGGAGGGGTTACATTCAGTACTTC. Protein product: CASSAGPTSGRGYIQYF.

DNA for the CDR3: TGCAGCGTTGGACAGGGGAACTCTGGAAACACCATATATTTT. Protein: CSVGQGNSGNTIYF. This sequence joins TRBV29-1 and TRBJ1-3; TRBD1 matches 8 bases. Germline V lookup: CDR1 SQVTM, CDR2 ANQGSEA. CDR3 length: 14 residues. Trimming took 4 bases from V and 0 from J; bases not matched to a gene: 2.

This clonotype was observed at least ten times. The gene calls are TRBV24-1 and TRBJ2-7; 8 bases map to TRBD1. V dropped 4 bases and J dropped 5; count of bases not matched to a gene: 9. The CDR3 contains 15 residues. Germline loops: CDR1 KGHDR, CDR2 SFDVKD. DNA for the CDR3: TGTGCCACCAGTGACCACGGACAGGGATCCCACGAGCAGTACTTC. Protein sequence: CATSDHGQGSHEQYF.

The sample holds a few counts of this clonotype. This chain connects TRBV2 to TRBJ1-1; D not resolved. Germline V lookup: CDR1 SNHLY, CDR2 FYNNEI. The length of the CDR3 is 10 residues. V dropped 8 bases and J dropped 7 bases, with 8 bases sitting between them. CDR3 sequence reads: CASAVREAFF. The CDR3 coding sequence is TGTGCCAGCGCGGTACGTGAAGCTTTCTTT. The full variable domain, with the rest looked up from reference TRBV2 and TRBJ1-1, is EPEVTQTPSHQVTQMGQEVILRCVPISNHLYFYWYRQILGQKVEFLVSFYNNEISEKSEIFDDQFSVERPDGSNFTLKIRSTKLEDSAMYFCASAVREAFFGQGTRLTVV.

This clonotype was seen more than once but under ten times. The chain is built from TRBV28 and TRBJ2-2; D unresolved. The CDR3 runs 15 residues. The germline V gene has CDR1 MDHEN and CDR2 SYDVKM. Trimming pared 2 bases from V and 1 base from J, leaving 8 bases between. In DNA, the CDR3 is TGTGCCAGCAGTTTAATGGTGGGGAACACCGGGGAGCTGTTTTTT. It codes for CASSLMVGNTGELFF.

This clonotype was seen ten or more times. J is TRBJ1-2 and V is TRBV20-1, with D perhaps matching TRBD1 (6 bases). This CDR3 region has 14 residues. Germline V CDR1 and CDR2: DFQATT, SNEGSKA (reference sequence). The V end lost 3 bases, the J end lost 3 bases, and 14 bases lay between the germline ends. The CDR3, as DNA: TGCAGTGCTAGGGAAACAGGGTATGACTATGGCTACACCTTC. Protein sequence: CSARETGYDYGYTF.

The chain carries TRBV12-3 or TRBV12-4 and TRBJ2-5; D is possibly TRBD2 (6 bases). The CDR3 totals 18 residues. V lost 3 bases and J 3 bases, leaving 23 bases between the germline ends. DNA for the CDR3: TGTGCCAGCAGTTTTGGGAGCGGGCGAACCCAGCAAAAAGAGACCCAGTACTTC. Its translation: CASSFGSGRTQQKETQYF.

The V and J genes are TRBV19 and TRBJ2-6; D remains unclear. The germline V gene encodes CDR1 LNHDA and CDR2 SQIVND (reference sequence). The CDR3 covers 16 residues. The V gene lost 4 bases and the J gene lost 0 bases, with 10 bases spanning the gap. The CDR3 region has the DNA TGTGCCAGTAGTACCCTACAGTACTCTGGGGCCAACGTCCTGACTTTC. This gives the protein CASSTLQYSGANVLTF.

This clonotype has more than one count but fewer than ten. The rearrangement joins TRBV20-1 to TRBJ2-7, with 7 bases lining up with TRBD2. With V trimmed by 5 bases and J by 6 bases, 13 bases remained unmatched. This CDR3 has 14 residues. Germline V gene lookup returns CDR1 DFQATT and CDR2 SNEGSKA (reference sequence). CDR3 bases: TGCAGTGCTGCGCTAAGTGGGAGGGCGATCGAGCAGTACTTC. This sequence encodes CSAALSGRAIEQYF.

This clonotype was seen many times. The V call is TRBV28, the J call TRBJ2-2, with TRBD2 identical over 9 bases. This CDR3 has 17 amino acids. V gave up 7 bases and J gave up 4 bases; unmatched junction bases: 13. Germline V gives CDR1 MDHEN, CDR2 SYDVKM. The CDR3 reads CASIGVAGVAGTGELFF. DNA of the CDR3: TGTGCCAGCATTGGGGTAGCGGGAGTAGCGGGCACCGGGGAGCTGTTTTTT.

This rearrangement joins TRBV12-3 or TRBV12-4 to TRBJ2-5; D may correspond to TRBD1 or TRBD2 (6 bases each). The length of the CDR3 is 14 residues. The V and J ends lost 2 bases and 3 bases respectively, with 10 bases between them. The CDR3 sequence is CASSLPGAEETQYF. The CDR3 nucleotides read TGTGCCAGCAGTTTACCGGGGGCAGAAGAGACCCAGTACTTC.

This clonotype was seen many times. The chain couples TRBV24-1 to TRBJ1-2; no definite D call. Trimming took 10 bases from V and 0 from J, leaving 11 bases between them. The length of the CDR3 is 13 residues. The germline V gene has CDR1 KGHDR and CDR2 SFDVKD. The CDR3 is CATSTGTNYGYTF. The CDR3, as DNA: TGTGCCACAAGCACCGGGACTAACTATGGCTACACCTTC.

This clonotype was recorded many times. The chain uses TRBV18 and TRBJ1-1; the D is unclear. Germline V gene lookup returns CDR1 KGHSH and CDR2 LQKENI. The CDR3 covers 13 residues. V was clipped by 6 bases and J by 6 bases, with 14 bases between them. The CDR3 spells CASSNRGEAEAFF. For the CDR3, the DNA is TGTGCCAGCTCCAACCGGGGAGAGGCTGAAGCTTTCTTT.

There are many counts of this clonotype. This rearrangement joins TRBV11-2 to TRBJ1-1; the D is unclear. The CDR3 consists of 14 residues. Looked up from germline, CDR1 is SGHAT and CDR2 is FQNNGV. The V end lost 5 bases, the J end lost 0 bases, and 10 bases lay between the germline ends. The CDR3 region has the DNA TGTGCCAGCAGCCCGGCTCACTTGAACACTGAAGCTTTCTTT. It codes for CASSPAHLNTEAFF.

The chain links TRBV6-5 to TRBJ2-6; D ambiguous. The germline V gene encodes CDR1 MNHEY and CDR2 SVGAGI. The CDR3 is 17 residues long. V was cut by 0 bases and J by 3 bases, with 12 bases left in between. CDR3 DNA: TGTGCCAGCAGTTACTCGATTGGGGTTGATGGGGCCAACGTCCTGACTTTC. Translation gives CASSYSIGVDGANVLTF.

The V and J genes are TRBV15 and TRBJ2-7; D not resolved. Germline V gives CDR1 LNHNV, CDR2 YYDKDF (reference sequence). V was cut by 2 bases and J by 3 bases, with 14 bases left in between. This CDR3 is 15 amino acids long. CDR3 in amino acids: CATSRPEQALYEQYF. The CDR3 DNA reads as TGTGCCACCAGCAGACCCGAACAAGCCCTCTACGAGCAGTACTTC.

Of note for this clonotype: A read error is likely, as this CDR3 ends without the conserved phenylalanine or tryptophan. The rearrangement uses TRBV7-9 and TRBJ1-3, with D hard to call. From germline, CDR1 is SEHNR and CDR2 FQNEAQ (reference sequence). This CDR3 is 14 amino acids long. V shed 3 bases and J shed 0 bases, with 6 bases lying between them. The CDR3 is CASSFEHSGNTIYL. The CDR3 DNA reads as TGTGCCAGCAGCTTCGAGCACTCTGGAAACACCATATATCTT.

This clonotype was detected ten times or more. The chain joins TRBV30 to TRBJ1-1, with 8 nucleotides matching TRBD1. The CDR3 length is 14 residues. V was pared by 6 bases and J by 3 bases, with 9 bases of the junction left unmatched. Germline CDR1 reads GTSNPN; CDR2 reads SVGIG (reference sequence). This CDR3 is CACRTGYWDTEAFF. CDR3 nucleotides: TGTGCCTGCCGGACAGGGTACTGGGACACTGAAGCTTTCTTT.